This T cell receptor (beta chain) came from a study of identical twins. Study findings and constraints: Beta out-of-frame sequences showed weaker excess sharing between twins.

V was pared by 0 bases and J by 5 bases, with 7 bases of the junction left unmatched. In germline, CDR1 is MGHRA, CDR2 YSYEKL. The CDR3 sequence is 17 residues long. This clonotype was counted many times. Its antigen is unknown. Unique molecular identifiers were present on the cDNA, which also gained a universal primer site by template switching. TCRdb itself ran the 5' RACE reads through MiXCR, one entry per CDR3 protein. The sample shows about 570,000 distinct CDR3 sequences, around a tenth of them seen only once. A further study also used this sample, focusing on yellow fever vaccine responses in identical twins.

This chain uses TRBV4-1 with TRBJ2-1, with 10 bases fitting TRBD2. This TCR was sampled from a woman aged 18-29 years in good health. The sequencing sample was made of PBMCs. CDR3 sequence: CASSQDWLAGAHNEQFF. DNA of the CDR3: TGCGCCAGCAGCCAAGATTGGCTAGCGGGAGCACACAATGAGCAGTTCTTC.